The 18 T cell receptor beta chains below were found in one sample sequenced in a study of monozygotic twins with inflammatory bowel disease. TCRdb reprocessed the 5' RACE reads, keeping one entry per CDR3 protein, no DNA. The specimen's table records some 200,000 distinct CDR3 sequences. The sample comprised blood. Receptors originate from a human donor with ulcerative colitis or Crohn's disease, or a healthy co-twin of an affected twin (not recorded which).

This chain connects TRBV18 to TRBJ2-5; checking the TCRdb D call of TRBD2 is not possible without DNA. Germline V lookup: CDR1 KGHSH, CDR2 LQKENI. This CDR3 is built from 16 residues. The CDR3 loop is CASSPLSGRAQETQYF.

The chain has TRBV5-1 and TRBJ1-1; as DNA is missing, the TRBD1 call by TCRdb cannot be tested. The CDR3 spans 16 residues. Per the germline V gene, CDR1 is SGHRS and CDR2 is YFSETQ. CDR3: CASSSSPGTVNTEAFF.

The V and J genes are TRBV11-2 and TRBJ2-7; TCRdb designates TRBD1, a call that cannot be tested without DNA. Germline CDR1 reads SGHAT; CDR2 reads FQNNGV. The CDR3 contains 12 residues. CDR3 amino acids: CASSSMNREQYF. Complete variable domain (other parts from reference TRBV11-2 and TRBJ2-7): EAGVAQSPRYKIIEKRQSVAFWCNPISGHATLYWYQQILGQGPKLLIQFQNNGVVDDSQLPKDRFSAERLKGVDSTLKIQPAKLEDSAVYLCASSSMNREQYFGPGTRLTVT.

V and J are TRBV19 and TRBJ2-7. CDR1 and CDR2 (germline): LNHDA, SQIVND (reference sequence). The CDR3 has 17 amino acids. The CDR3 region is CASSIMVSWGGSYEQYF.

The CDR3 is CASSPPTETNYGYTF. The chain couples TRBV18 to TRBJ1-2. This CDR3 contains 15 residues. Germline values: CDR1 KGHSH, CDR2 LQKENI.

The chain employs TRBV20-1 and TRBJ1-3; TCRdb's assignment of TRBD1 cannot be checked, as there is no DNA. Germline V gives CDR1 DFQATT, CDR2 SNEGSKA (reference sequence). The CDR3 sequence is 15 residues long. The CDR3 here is CSASDSGDSGNTIYF.

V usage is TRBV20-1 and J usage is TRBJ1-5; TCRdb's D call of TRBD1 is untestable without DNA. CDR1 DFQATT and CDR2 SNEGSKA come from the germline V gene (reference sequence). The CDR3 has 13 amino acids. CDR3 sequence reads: CSAPGGNNQPQHF.

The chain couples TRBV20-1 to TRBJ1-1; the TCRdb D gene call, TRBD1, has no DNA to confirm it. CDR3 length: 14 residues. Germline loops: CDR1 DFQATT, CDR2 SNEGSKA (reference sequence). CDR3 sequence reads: CSATSGAAYREAFF.

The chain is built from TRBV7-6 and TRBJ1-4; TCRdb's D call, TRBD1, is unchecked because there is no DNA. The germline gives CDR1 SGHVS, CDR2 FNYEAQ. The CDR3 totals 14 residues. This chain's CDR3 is CASSPTVENEKLFF. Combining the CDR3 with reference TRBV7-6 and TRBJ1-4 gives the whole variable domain GAGVSQSPRYKVTKRGQDVALRCDPISGHVSLYWYRQALGQGPEFLTYFNYEAQQDKSGLPNDRFSAERPEGSISTLTIQRTEQRDSAMYRCASSPTVENEKLFFGSGTQLSVL.

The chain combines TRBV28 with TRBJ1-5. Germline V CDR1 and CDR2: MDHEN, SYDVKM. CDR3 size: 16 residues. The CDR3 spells CASSFVIQASNQPQHF. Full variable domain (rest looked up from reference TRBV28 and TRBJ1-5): DVKVTQSSRYLVKRTGEKVFLECVQDMDHENMFWYRQDPGLGLRLIYFSYDVKMKEKGDIPEGYSVSREKKERFSLILESASTNQTSMYLCASSFVIQASNQPQHFGDGTRLSIL.

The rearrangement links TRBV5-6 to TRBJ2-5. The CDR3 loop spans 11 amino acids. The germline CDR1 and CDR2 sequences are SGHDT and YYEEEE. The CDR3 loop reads CASSFVETQYF.

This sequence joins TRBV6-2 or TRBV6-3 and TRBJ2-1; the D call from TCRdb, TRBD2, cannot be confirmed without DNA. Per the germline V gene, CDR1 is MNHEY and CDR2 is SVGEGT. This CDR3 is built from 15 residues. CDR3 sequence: CASSPLGTNNNEQFF.

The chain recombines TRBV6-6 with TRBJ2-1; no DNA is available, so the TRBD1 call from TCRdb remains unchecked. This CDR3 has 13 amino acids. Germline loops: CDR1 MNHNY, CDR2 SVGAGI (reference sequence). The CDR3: CASSPTGLNEQFF.

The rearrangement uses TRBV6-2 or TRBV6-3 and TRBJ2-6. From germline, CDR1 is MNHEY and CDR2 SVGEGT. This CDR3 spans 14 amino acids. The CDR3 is CASSYGSGANVLTF.

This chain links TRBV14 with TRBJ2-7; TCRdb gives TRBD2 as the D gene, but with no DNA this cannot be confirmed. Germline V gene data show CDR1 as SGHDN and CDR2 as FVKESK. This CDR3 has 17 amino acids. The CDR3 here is CASSARFGDFSSYEQYF.

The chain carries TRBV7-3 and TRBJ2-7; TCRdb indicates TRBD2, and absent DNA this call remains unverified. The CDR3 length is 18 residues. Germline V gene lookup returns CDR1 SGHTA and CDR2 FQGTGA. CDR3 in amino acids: CASSLLAGTSGRSDEQYF.

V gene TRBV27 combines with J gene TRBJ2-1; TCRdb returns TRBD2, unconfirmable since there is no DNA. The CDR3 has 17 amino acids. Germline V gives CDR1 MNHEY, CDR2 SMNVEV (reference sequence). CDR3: CASWEGTSGIKYNEQFF.

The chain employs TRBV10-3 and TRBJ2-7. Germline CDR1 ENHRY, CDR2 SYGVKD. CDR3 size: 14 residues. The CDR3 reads CAISESSQPYEQYF.